Shown below are 15 T cell receptor beta chains from a single sample sequenced in a study of cytomegalovirus exposure and HLA in healthy donors. It was with 60 Vbeta and 13 Jbeta primers that the PCR ran. Sequencing used immunoSEQ multiplex PCR; TCRdb keeps in-frame clones, though not all of them. Of approximately 71,000 clones in the sample, about 78% are singletons; the top ten hold roughly an eighth. The sequenced sample was PBMCs. The receptors here all came from a woman aged 40-49 years in good health and CMV-seropositive.

This chain joins TRBV5-1 and TRBJ2-2, with 10 bases matching TRBD1. V lost 7 bases to trimming and J lost 3 bases; unmatched junction nucleotides: 3. CDR3 length equals 14 residues. Germline-derived CDR1 and CDR2 are SGHRS and YFSETQ. CDR3 nucleotide sequence: TGCGCCAGCTCCGGGACAGGGGACACCGGGGAGCTGTTTTTT. Encoded protein: CASSGTGDTGELFF. The variable domain in full, completed from reference TRBV5-1 and TRBJ2-2, reads KAGVTQTPRYLIKTRGQQVTLSCSPISGHRSVSWYQQTPGQGLQFLFEYFSETQRNKGNFPGRFSGRQFSNSRSEMNVSTLELGDSALYLCASSGTGDTGELFFGEGSRLTVL.

This sequence joins TRBV5-1 and TRBJ2-1, with a possible D match to TRBD1 (6 bases). Germline CDR1 SGHRS, CDR2 YFSETQ. The CDR3 consists of 12 residues. The V and J ends lost 8 bases and 9 bases respectively, with 15 bases between them. CDR3 nucleotides: TGCGCCAGTCGTTATTGGGGGCGTGAGCAGTTCTTC. Its translation is CASRYWGREQFF.

V is TRBV7-2 and J is TRBJ2-3; 7 bases agree with TRBD2. From germline, CDR1 is SGHTA and CDR2 FQGNSA. The CDR3 is 16 residues long. Losses at the gene ends were 8 bases for V and 3 bases for J; bases not matched to a gene: 14. CDR3 DNA sequence: TGTGCCAGCGGCACAGGTAGAAGACTAGCTACAGATACGCAGTATTTT. This encodes CASGTGRRLATDTQYF. Complete variable domain (other parts from reference TRBV7-2 and TRBJ2-3): GAGVSQSPSNKVTEKGKDVELRCDPISGHTALYWYRQSLGQGLEFLIYFQGNSAPDKSGLPSDRFSAERTGGSVSTLTIQRTQQEDSAVYLCASGTGRRLATDTQYFGPGTRLTVL.

The gene calls are TRBV4-2 and TRBJ1-4; 7 positions agree with TRBD1. V shed 1 base, J shed 7 bases, and the junction held 3 bases outside the gene matches. The CDR3 runs 14 residues. Germline assignment: CDR1 LGHNA and CDR2 YNFKEQ. As DNA, the CDR3 is TGTGCCAGCAGCCAAGGACAGGGTTTTGAAAAACTGTTTTTT. This codes for CASSQGQGFEKLFF.

Turning to this clone: Other nucleotide sequences in the sample specify the same CDR3. CDR3 nucleotides: TGTGCCAGCAGTACACGGGATGAAAATTCACCCCTCCACTTT. Encoded protein: CASSTRDENSPLHF. This sequence joins TRBV6-1 and TRBJ1-6; unclear D gene. V dropped 5 bases and J dropped 7 bases, with 12 bases sitting between them. Germline loops: CDR1 MNHNS, CDR2 SASEGT. The CDR3 runs to 14 residues.

This clone was found once. This chain joins TRBV5-1 and TRBJ1-2; D is ambiguous. Trimming took 5 bases from V and 6 from J, leaving 14 bases between them. Germline loops: CDR1 SGHRS, CDR2 YFSETQ. This CDR3 contains 13 residues. CDR3 nucleotides: TGCGCCAGCAGGAAGGAGCCGCCGGATGGCTACACCTTC. Its protein product is CASRKEPPDGYTF.

The count of this clone is one. The V and J genes are TRBV11-3 and TRBJ2-5; a weak D match, TRBD1 (6 bases). The tail of the sequence fits TRBJ2-7 better, so the J call may be wrong. From germline, CDR1 is SGHNT and CDR2 YENEEA. The CDR3 has 15 residues. The CDR3 protein is CASSPMGAQRYEQYF. CDR3 DNA: TGTGCCAGCAGCCCCATGGGGGCTCAGCGCTACGAGCAGTACTTC.

J is TRBJ2-1 and V is TRBV4-2; 12 positions agree with TRBD2. Germline V gives CDR1 LGHNA, CDR2 YNFKEQ. V shed 0 bases, J shed 12 bases, and the junction held 6 bases outside the gene matches. The CDR3 totals 15 residues. This CDR3 is CASSQERLAGGRQFF. The CDR3 DNA reads as TGTGCCAGCAGCCAAGAACGGCTAGCGGGGGGGCGGCAGTTCTTC.

The chain carries TRBV5-1 and TRBJ1-1; tentatively, D is TRBD1 (5 bases). CDR3 length: 14 residues. Trimming cost V 4 bases and J 4 bases, with 14 bases left between them. Germline values: CDR1 SGHRS, CDR2 YFSETQ. The CDR3 DNA reads TGCGCCAGCAGCGGCCAGGGCGGGGGCACTGAAGCTTTCTTT. It specifies CASSGQGGGTEAFF.

CDR3 nucleotides: TGTGCCAGCAGCCAAGAACGGACAGGGCGCTACGAGCAGTACTTC. Its translation: CASSQERTGRYEQYF. The V call is TRBV4-2, the J call TRBJ2-7; 8 bases line up with TRBD1. The CDR3 contains 15 residues. Germline loops: CDR1 LGHNA, CDR2 YNFKEQ. Trimming took 0 bases from V and 3 from J; bases not matched to a gene: 4.

This clone was counted a single time. The DNA of the CDR3 is TGTGCCGGCTCGGAGGACAGGGGGCGCTACTATGGCTACACCTTC. Protein product: CAGSEDRGRYYGYTF. The V call is TRBV7-9, the J call TRBJ1-2; 11 bases fit TRBD1. With V trimmed by 11 bases and J by 3 bases, 11 bases remained unmatched. The germline V gene has CDR1 SEHNR and CDR2 FQNEAQ (reference sequence). The CDR3 has 15 amino acids.

The V and J genes are TRBV5-1 and TRBJ2-2; a possible D gene is TRBD2 (6 bases). The CDR3 consists of 14 residues. Deletions cut 6 bases from V and 3 bases from J, with 12 bases between. The germline gives CDR1 SGHRS, CDR2 YFSETQ. The CDR3 DNA sequence: TGCGCCAGCACCCAGGGACTTGACACCGGGGAGCTGTTTTTT. Its translation is CASTQGLDTGELFF.

The sample holds one count of this clone. The J gene is TRBJ1-4, the V gene TRBV19; perhaps TRBD1 as D (5 bases). With 10 bases removed from V and 0 bases from J, the gap between germline ends came to 18 bases. CDR1 LNHDA and CDR2 SQIVND come from the germline V gene (reference sequence). The CDR3 contains 16 residues. The CDR3 DNA follows: TGTGCCACTCAATCTCGACAGCCAGCAACTAATGAAAAACTGTTTTTT. Amino acid sequence: CATQSRQPATNEKLFF. The full variable domain, its missing parts supplied by reference TRBV19 and TRBJ1-4, is DGGITQSPKYLFRKEGQNVTLSCEQNLNHDAMYWYRQDPGQGLRLIYYSQIVNDFQKGDIAEGYSVSREKKESFPLTVTSAQKNPTAFYLCATQSRQPATNEKLFFGSGTQLSVL.

V usage is TRBV5-4 and J usage is TRBJ1-3; D not certain. The CDR3 loop spans 14 amino acids. From germline, CDR1 is SGHNT and CDR2 YYREEE (reference sequence). Deletions cut 3 bases from V and 3 bases from J, with 10 bases between. The CDR3 DNA reads as TGTGCCAGCAGCTCCCGGGATAATGGAAACACCATATATTTT. Its translation is CASSSRDNGNTIYF.

This chain uses TRBV5-1 with TRBJ2-7, with D possibly matching TRBD2 (6 bases). The CDR3 spans 15 residues. Germline V gene sequence: CDR1 SGHRS, CDR2 YFSETQ. The V end was cut by 4 bases, the J end by 0 bases, with 14 bases between. The CDR3 coding sequence is TGCGCCAGCAGCGGGGGGTTTTACGACTCCTACGAGCAGTACTTC. It specifies CASSGGFYDSYEQYF.